This TCR beta chain was sequenced for a study of shared clonotypes between healthy human individuals. The overall study: For every donor, three CD4 naive, three CD4 memory, two CD8 naive and one CD8 memory plates were used.

This CDR3 contains 15 residues. Looked up from germline, CDR1 is MNHEY and CDR2 is SVGAGI. After removal of 4 bases from V and 2 bases from J, the junction contained 8 bases not matched to a gene. Profiling relied on immunoSEQ multiplex PCR, and the TCRdb table lists in-frame clones only, not all of them. The table has about 870,000 clones, roughly 92% seen once. Selected positively for CCR7 and CD45RO-negative, naive CD8 cells excluded terminally differentiated effector memory CD45RA+ cells. What was sequenced was naive CD8+ T cells sorted from blood. V usage is TRBV6-5 and J usage is TRBJ2-7, with 7 nucleotides matching TRBD1. The sequence came from a man aged 25 to 45 in good health. CDR3 coding DNA: TGTGCCAGCAGTTCCTATTATAGGGGGCCCTACGAGCAGTACTTC. Translating it yields CASSSYYRGPYEQYF.